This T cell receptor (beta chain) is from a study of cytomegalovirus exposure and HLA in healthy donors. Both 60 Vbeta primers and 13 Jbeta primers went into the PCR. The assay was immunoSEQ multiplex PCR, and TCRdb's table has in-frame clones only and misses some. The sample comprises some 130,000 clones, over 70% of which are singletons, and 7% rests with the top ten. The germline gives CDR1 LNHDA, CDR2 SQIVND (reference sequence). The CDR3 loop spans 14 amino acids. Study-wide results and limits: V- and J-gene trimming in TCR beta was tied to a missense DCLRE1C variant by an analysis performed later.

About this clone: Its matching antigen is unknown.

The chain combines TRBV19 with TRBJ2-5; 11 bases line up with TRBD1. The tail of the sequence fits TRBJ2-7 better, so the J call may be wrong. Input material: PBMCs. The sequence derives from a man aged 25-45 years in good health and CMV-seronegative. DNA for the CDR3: TGTGCCAGCTTAGGACAGGGGGCTCCCTACGAGCAGTACTTC. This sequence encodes CASLGQGAPYEQYF.